This entry lists 29 T cell receptor beta chains sequenced from one sample in a study of read filtering for tumor transcriptome and immune sequencing. The library was built from approximately 400 ng RNA with molecular barcoded adaptors for alpha/delta and beta/gamma chains. MiXCR, applied by TCRdb to the reads, yields one record per CDR3 protein. The sample yields tens of thousands of distinct CDR3 sequences, about a fifth seen once. Input material: a population of CD138-negative cells sorted from bone marrow. The receptors were gathered from a donor aged 40 or over with multiple myeloma.

In its sample, this clonotype was seen many times. The junction shows a germline mismatch at one end, possibly a read error. This chain connects TRBV5-6 to TRBJ2-1; 7 bases fit TRBD2. The CDR3 is 17 amino acids. Per germline, CDR1 SGHDT and CDR2 YYEEEE. Written as DNA, the CDR3 is TGTGCCAGCAGCCCTCCGGGCGGGAGCCCCTCCGACAATGAGCAGTTCTTC. Its translation: CASSPPGGSPSDNEQFF.

The V and J genes are TRBV19 and TRBJ1-5; no reliable D call. The germline gives CDR1 LNHDA, CDR2 SQIVND (reference sequence). The CDR3 contains 15 residues. V was clipped by 7 bases and J by 9 bases, with 22 bases between them. CDR3 sequence reads: CASKGLHLGRRPQHF. In DNA form, the CDR3 reads TGTGCCAGTAAAGGATTGCACCTAGGACGCCGGCCCCAGCATTTT.

The chain joins TRBV9 to TRBJ1-5, with 8 nucleotides matching TRBD1. CDR3 length: 14 residues. With 3 bases clipped from V and 1 base from J, the junction kept 0 bases outside the gene matches. The V gene's germline CDR1 is SGDLS and CDR2 YYNGEE. CDR3: CASSGTGSNQPQHF. The CDR3 region has the DNA TGTGCCAGCAGCGGGACAGGGAGCAATCAGCCCCAGCATTTT.

Note on this clonotype: This may arise from a read error, as a much more abundant clone is one base away. This chain joins TRBV11-3 and TRBJ2-3; 7 bases fit TRBD2. CDR3 length equals 14 residues. Germline CDR1 is SGHNT and CDR2 is YENEEA. Trimming at V came to 9 bases and at J to 4 bases, leaving 10 bases not matched to a gene. The DNA for the CDR3 is TGTGCCAGGAGTTTCGCCGCGGGGGCAGATACGCAGTATTTT. Encoded protein: CARSFAAGADTQYF. Combining the CDR3 with reference TRBV11-3 and TRBJ2-3 gives the whole variable domain EAGVVQSPRYKIIEKKQPVAFWCNPISGHNTLYWYLQNLGQGPELLIRYENEEAVDDSQLPKDRFSAERLKGVDSTLKIQPAELGDSAVYLCARSFAAGADTQYFGPGTRLTVL.

This clonotype rates as medium-sized. V usage is TRBV12-3 or TRBV12-4 and J usage is TRBJ2-1, with a tentative D call TRBD2 (7 bases). This CDR3 is built from 16 residues. Trimming left V 5 bases short and J 0 bases short, with 14 bases between. CDR3 bases: TGTGCCAGCAGTCCCAGTCGGGGGGCCTCCTACAATGAGCAGTTCTTC. It yields the protein CASSPSRGASYNEQFF.

This clonotype is medium-sized in the sample. The chain uses TRBV18 and TRBJ2-1; 7 nucleotides line up with TRBD2. V lost 6 bases to trimming and J lost 3 bases; unmatched junction nucleotides: 11. Germline V lookup: CDR1 KGHSH, CDR2 LQKENI. This CDR3 comprises 16 residues. DNA of the CDR3: TGTGCCAGCTCGTCCAATAGCCGGGAGGTCTACAATGAGCAGTTCTTC. It specifies CASSSNSREVYNEQFF.

This clonotype was seen many times. This chain links TRBV5-1 with TRBJ2-7; 16 bases line up with TRBD2. The CDR3 has 17 residues. Germline V lookup: CDR1 SGHRS, CDR2 YFSETQ. V trimming: 5 bases; J trimming: 6 bases; junction bases outside the gene matches: 11. The CDR3 region is CASRPGTSGRVNSEQYF. DNA of the CDR3: TGCGCCAGCAGACCCGGGACTAGCGGGAGGGTTAACAGCGAGCAGTACTTC.

V usage is TRBV3-1 and J usage is TRBJ2-6; either TRBD1 or TRBD2 may supply D (5 bases each). This CDR3 comprises 17 residues. V gave up 4 bases and J gave up 0 bases, with 13 bases separating them. Germline loops: CDR1 LGHDT, CDR2 YNNKEL (reference sequence). In nucleotides, the CDR3 is TGTGCCAGCAGCCCGGGACGGATCAACTCTGGGGCCAACGTCCTGACTTTC. Its protein is CASSPGRINSGANVLTF.

This clonotype was seen many times. This rearrangement joins TRBV6-1 to TRBJ2-3; D may be TRBD1 or TRBD2 (6 bases each). The V and J ends lost 4 bases and 2 bases respectively, with 19 bases between them. The CDR3 is 17 residues long. Germline V gene sequence: CDR1 MNHNS, CDR2 SASEGT. For the CDR3, the DNA is TGTGCCAGCAGTGCGTCCATCGGGGGCGGTTACACAGATACGCAGTATTTT. Amino acid sequence: CASSASIGGGYTDTQYF.

This clonotype was counted a few times. The gene calls are TRBV20-1 and TRBJ2-1, with 10 nucleotides matching TRBD2. CDR3 length: 16 amino acids. The J segment lost 10 bases and the V segment lost 6 bases, leaving 18 bases of the junction unmatched. Looked up from germline, CDR1 is DFQATT and CDR2 is SNEGSKA (reference sequence). The chain's CDR3 is CSAPPERGGPYVEQFF. For the CDR3, the DNA is TGCAGTGCCCCCCCCGAGCGGGGGGGCCCCTATGTCGAGCAGTTCTTC.

The chain links TRBV20-1 to TRBJ2-5, with 7 bases lining up with TRBD2. V shed 2 bases and J 3 bases; nucleotides not matched to a gene: 6. Per the germline V gene, CDR1 is DFQATT and CDR2 is SNEGSKA (reference sequence). The CDR3 loop spans 14 amino acids. CDR3 in amino acids: CSARPGLAEETQYF. CDR3 DNA sequence: TGCAGTGCTAGACCCGGGCTAGCGGAAGAGACCCAGTACTTC.

V usage is TRBV11-2 and J usage is TRBJ2-1; D is ambiguous. V was clipped by 5 bases and J by 2 bases, with 13 bases between them. The CDR3 totals 15 residues. CDR1 and CDR2 from the germline V gene are SGHAT and FQNNGV. The CDR3 protein is CASSIRTDAYNEQFF. The CDR3 DNA follows: TGTGCCAGCAGCATAAGGACGGACGCCTACAATGAGCAGTTCTTC.

This clonotype came up many times. The gene calls are TRBV12-3 or TRBV12-4 and TRBJ2-3; 10 bases align to TRBD2. The CDR3 extends over 15 amino acids. V lost 5 bases to trimming and J lost 1 base; unmatched junction nucleotides: 3. The CDR3 is CASSPSGGGTDTQYF. CDR3 sequence (DNA): TGTGCCAGCAGTCCAAGCGGGGGGGGCACAGATACGCAGTATTTT.

The chain is built from TRBV20-1 and TRBJ1-2; no clear D. Germline loops: CDR1 DFQATT, CDR2 SNEGSKA (reference sequence). Trimming cost V 1 base and J 1 base, with 4 bases left between them. The CDR3 runs to 12 residues. The CDR3: CSARGHNYGYTF. The CDR3 coding sequence is TGCAGTGCTAGAGGGCATAACTATGGCTACACCTTC.

Ten or more counts support this clonotype. This rearrangement joins TRBV7-9 to TRBJ2-7; 10 nucleotides align to TRBD1. Trimming removed 4 bases from V and 4 bases from J; junction bases left unmatched: 7. CDR1 and CDR2 from the germline V gene are SEHNR and FQNEAQ (reference sequence). CDR3 size: 15 residues. The CDR3 DNA is TGTGCCAGCAGCTCCCTGGGACAGGGGCGGTACGAGCAGTACTTC. Protein product: CASSSLGQGRYEQYF.

This clonotype was counted ten times or more. The chain links TRBV5-1 to TRBJ2-5; perhaps TRBD2 as D (6 bases). The CDR3 runs to 12 residues. Trimming took off 4 bases at V and 4 bases at J, with 8 bases between the two ends. CDR1 SGHRS and CDR2 YFSETQ come from the germline V gene. In nucleotides, the CDR3 is TGCGCCAGCAGCGTGGAGGGAGAGACCCAGTACTTC. It is translated as CASSVEGETQYF.

The V call is TRBV5-1, the J call TRBJ2-7, with a possible D match to TRBD2 (7 bases). V lost 0 bases and J 2 bases, leaving 12 bases between the germline ends. This CDR3 has 15 amino acids. CDR1 and CDR2 from the germline V gene are SGHRS and YFSETQ. The CDR3 DNA reads TGCGCCAGCAGCTTGGGGTCGGGGGGCGCCTACGAGCAGTACTTC. Amino acids: CASSLGSGGAYEQYF.

The gene calls are TRBV2 and TRBJ1-1, with a tentative D call TRBD1 (5 bases). Trimming cost V 4 bases and J 1 base, with 7 bases left between them. This CDR3 is built from 13 residues. Germline-derived CDR1 and CDR2 are SNHLY and FYNNEI. The CDR3 DNA sequence: TGTGCCAGCAGTGGAGGGGAGAACACTGAAGCTTTCTTT. Protein sequence: CASSGGENTEAFF.

At least ten counts were recorded for this clonotype. This chain connects TRBV9 to TRBJ2-6, with 9 bases identical to TRBD2. Germline lookup yields CDR1 SGDLS and CDR2 YYNGEE. The CDR3 runs 18 residues. J was trimmed by 2 bases and V by 0 bases; bases with no gene match: 6. CDR3 coding DNA: TGTGCCAGCAGCGTAGAGGCGGGAGGGCGAGCTGGGGCCAACGTCCTGACTTTC. Amino acids: CASSVEAGGRAGANVLTF.

This clonotype turned up a few times. The chain employs TRBV20-1 and TRBJ2-3; tentatively, D is TRBD1 (6 bases). V lost 2 bases and J 6 bases, leaving 9 bases between the germline ends. The germline V gene encodes CDR1 DFQATT and CDR2 SNEGSKA (reference sequence). This CDR3 region has 12 residues. The chain's CDR3 is CSARLQGDTQYF. The CDR3 coding sequence is TGCAGTGCTAGACTCCAGGGGGATACGCAGTATTTT.

This clonotype occurred a few times. This may be a read error, as it is one base from a much larger clone. This chain joins TRBV28 and TRBJ2-7; 8 positions agree with TRBD1. Germline lookup yields CDR1 MDHEN and CDR2 SYDVKM. This CDR3 contains 15 residues. The CDR3 DNA reads as TGTGCCAGCACCGGACAGGGCGCGGGCTCCTACGAGCGGTACTTC. Translation gives CASTGQGAGSYERYF.

This chain joins TRBV19 and TRBJ2-3; possible D gene TRBD2, 5 bases. There are 16 residues in the CDR3. Trimming pared 6 bases from V and 0 bases from J, leaving 16 bases between. Germline CDR1 and CDR2: LNHDA and SQIVND (reference sequence). The CDR3 region is CASSRAKRESTDTQYF. The CDR3 DNA is TGTGCCAGTAGCCGCGCCAAGAGGGAAAGCACAGATACGCAGTATTTT. Full variable domain (remainder filled in from reference TRBV19 and TRBJ2-3): DGGITQSPKYLFRKEGQNVTLSCEQNLNHDAMYWYRQDPGQGLRLIYYSQIVNDFQKGDIAEGYSVSREKKESFPLTVTSAQKNPTAFYLCASSRAKRESTDTQYFGPGTRLTVL.

This clonotype was counted many times. The V and J genes are TRBV20-1 and TRBJ2-1; no clear D gene. CDR1 and CDR2 (germline): DFQATT, SNEGSKA (reference sequence). CDR3 length: 13 amino acids. The V gene lost 6 bases and the J gene lost 2 bases, with 11 bases spanning the gap. Here the CDR3 DNA reads TGCAGTGCCGCACGGGTCCCCTACAATGAGCAGTTCTTC. This translates into CSAARVPYNEQFF.

This clonotype appeared many times. As DNA, the CDR3 is TGTGCCAGCAGTATGACTAGCGGGGGGGTCAATGAGCAGTTCTTC. It is translated as CASSMTSGGVNEQFF. The chain employs TRBV28 and TRBJ2-1, with 14 bases fitting TRBD2. Trimming cost V 5 bases and J 6 bases; bases outside gene matches: 3. The CDR3 sequence is 15 residues long. In germline, CDR1 is MDHEN, CDR2 SYDVKM.

In this sample, this clonotype turned up many times. The J gene is TRBJ2-1, the V gene TRBV9; TRBD1 matches at 8 bases. The CDR3 has 15 residues. Losses at the gene ends were 3 bases for V and 3 bases for J; bases not matched to a gene: 5. Germline loops: CDR1 SGDLS, CDR2 YYNGEE. CDR3 region: CASSADGQGYNEQFF. The CDR3 bases are TGTGCCAGCAGCGCTGACGGACAGGGCTACAATGAGCAGTTCTTC. Full variable domain (remainder filled in from reference TRBV9 and TRBJ2-1): DSGVTQTPKHLITATGQRVTLRCSPRSGDLSVYWYQQSLDQGLQFLIQYYNGEERAKGNILERFSAQQFPDLHSELNLSSLELGDSALYFCASSADGQGYNEQFFGPGTRLTVL.

This clonotype was detected many times. The chain links TRBV7-2 to TRBJ2-1; tentative D call: TRBD2 (5 bases). The CDR3 is 13 residues long. Germline V lookup: CDR1 SGHTA, CDR2 FQGNSA. V was cut by 2 bases and J by 7 bases, with 9 bases left in between. Written as DNA, the CDR3 is TGTGCCAGCAGCTTAACGGGGATGAATGAGCAGTTCTTC. Its translation is CASSLTGMNEQFF.

This clonotype appeared many times. CDR3 residues: CASSLNGGGYYEQYF. The CDR3 nucleotides read TGTGCCAGCAGCTTAAACGGGGGCGGCTACTACGAGCAGTACTTC. The rearrangement links TRBV7-2 to TRBJ2-7, with D tentatively TRBD1 or TRBD2 (6 bases each). This CDR3 has 15 amino acids. V was cut by 2 bases and J by 3 bases, with 14 bases left in between. Germline V gene sequence: CDR1 SGHTA, CDR2 FQGNSA.

Ten or more counts support this clonotype. This chain joins TRBV3-1 and TRBJ2-5; 8 bases are shared with TRBD1. Trimming at V came to 1 base and at J to 2 bases, leaving 3 bases not matched to a gene. Germline CDR1 and CDR2: LGHDT and YNNKEL (reference sequence). CDR3 length: 15 residues. CDR3 DNA sequence: TGTGCCAGCAGCCAAGGGACAGGGTTTCAAGAGACCCAGTACTTC. Protein product: CASSQGTGFQETQYF.

This clonotype showed up just a few times. This sequence joins TRBV24-1 and TRBJ2-3, with D possibly called TRBD1 or TRBD2 (5 bases each). The germline gives CDR1 KGHDR, CDR2 SFDVKD. The CDR3 loop spans 16 amino acids. Trimming removed 4 bases from V and 6 bases from J, with 19 bases in between. The CDR3 here is CATSDTDKGRRDTQYF. In nucleotides, the CDR3 is TGTGCCACCAGTGACACCGACAAGGGACGTCGGGATACGCAGTATTTT.